The 9 T cell receptor beta chains given below trace back to one sample, sequenced in a study of blood T cells in healthy people across ages. Through a sample-barcoded 5' primer and a J-beta primer mix, a second PCR was run for roughly 6 to 12 cycles. TCRdb re-called the 5' RACE reads through MiXCR, storing one row per CDR3 protein. The table shows fewer than 700,000 distinct CDR3 sequences, with 40% to 50% occurring only once. The source material was blood. Receptor source: a man at least 80 years old in good health.

This clonotype showed up many times. V usage is TRBV4-2 and J usage is TRBJ1-2, with 9 bases aligning to TRBD1. CDR1 and CDR2 (germline): LGHNA, YNFKEQ. This CDR3 has 16 residues. The trim removed 2 bases at V and 5 bases at J, leaving 9 bases unmatched. CDR3: CASSQIPRDRDYGYTF. In DNA form, the CDR3 reads TGTGCCAGCAGCCAAATCCCCAGGGACAGGGATTATGGCTACACCTTC.

This chain links TRBV3-1 with TRBJ2-5; D possibly uses TRBD1 or TRBD2 (5 bases each). The germline CDR1 and CDR2 sequences are LGHDT and YNNKEL (reference sequence). The CDR3 spans 15 residues. V lost 1 base to trimming and J lost 3 bases, with 12 bases between them. The CDR3 here is CASSQAGTAKETQYF. CDR3 nucleotide sequence: TGTGCCAGCAGCCAAGCCGGGACGGCTAAAGAGACCCAGTACTTC.

This clonotype was found a few times. This chain links TRBV6-2 or TRBV6-3 with TRBJ2-4, with TRBD2 identical over 8 bases. CDR3 length equals 14 residues. Losses at the gene ends were 4 bases for V and 9 bases for J; bases not matched to a gene: 8. Germline CDR1 and CDR2: MNHEY and SVGEGT. The CDR3 region is CASSWSGSSGIQYF. DNA for the CDR3: TGTGCCAGCAGTTGGAGCGGGAGCTCGGGCATTCAGTACTTC.

This clonotype was detected only a few times. The gene calls are TRBV6-2 or TRBV6-3 and TRBJ1-5, with D perhaps TRBD1 (5 bases). Trimming took 0 bases from V and 6 from J, leaving 18 bases between them. CDR1 and CDR2 (germline): MNHEY, SVGEGT. The CDR3 length is 17 residues. CDR3 residues: CASSYSILSRGGQPQHF. Here the CDR3 DNA reads TGTGCCAGCAGTTACTCGATCCTTAGTAGGGGCGGTCAGCCCCAGCATTTT.

This clonotype turned up a few times. The chain is built from TRBV5-1 and TRBJ2-3; a weak D match, TRBD2 (5 bases). The V gene's germline CDR1 is SGHRS and CDR2 YFSETQ. The CDR3 is 13 amino acids. The germline V and J ends were trimmed by 4 bases and 4 bases, with 10 bases remaining between them. CDR3 sequence (DNA): TGCGCCAGCAGCCCGGGGATCGCAGATACGCAGTATTTT. This gives the protein CASSPGIADTQYF.

This chain uses TRBV25-1 with TRBJ1-6; D is possibly TRBD1 (6 bases). V shed 2 bases and J shed 15 bases, with 11 bases lying between them. The CDR3 sequence is 12 residues long. Germline loops: CDR1 MGHDK, CDR2 SYGVNS. Here the CDR3 DNA reads TGTGCCAGCAGTGAACCGGGGGCGATCCTCCACTTT. The encoded protein is CASSEPGAILHF.

The sample holds a few counts of this clonotype. The chain is built from TRBV10-2 and TRBJ2-5; 13 bases agree with TRBD2. The germline CDR1 and CDR2 sequences are WSHSY and SAAADI. The trim removed 7 bases at V and 4 bases at J, leaving 6 bases unmatched. The CDR3 is 15 amino acids. CDR3 protein: CASTTSGGVGETQYF. The DNA for the CDR3 is TGCGCCAGCACCACTAGCGGGGGGGTTGGAGAGACCCAGTACTTC.

The V call is TRBV3-1, the J call TRBJ2-3; D possibly corresponds to TRBD2 (5 bases). V was clipped by 0 bases and J by 2 bases, with 12 bases between them. The germline V gene has CDR1 LGHDT and CDR2 YNNKEL (reference sequence). The CDR3 has 16 residues. CDR3 protein: CASSQDLRASTDTQYF. The DNA for the CDR3 is TGTGCCAGCAGCCAAGATTTGCGGGCGTCCACAGATACGCAGTATTTT.

This clonotype has only a few counts. The V gene is TRBV7-9, the J gene TRBJ2-1, with TRBD2 matching over 10 bases. The CDR3 loop spans 15 amino acids. The germline gives CDR1 SEHNR, CDR2 FQNEAQ (reference sequence). V was clipped by 1 base and J by 8 bases; unmatched bases: 5. The CDR3 loop is CASSLEGLATDEQFF. DNA for the CDR3: TGTGCCAGCAGCTTAGAGGGACTAGCGACGGATGAGCAGTTCTTC.